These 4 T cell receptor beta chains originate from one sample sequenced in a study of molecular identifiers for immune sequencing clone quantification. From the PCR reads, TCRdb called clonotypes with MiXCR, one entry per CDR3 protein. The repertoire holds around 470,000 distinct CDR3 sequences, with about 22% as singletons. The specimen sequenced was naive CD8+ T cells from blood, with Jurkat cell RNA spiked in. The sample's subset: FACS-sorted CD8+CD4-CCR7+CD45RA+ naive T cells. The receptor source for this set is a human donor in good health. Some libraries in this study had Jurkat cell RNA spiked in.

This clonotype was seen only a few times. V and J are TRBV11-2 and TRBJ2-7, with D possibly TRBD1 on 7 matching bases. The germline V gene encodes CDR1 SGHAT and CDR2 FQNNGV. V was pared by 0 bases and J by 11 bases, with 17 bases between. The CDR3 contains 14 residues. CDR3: CASSLDGSIRGEYF. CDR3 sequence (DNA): TGTGCCAGCAGCTTAGATGGGAGTATCAGGGGGGAGTACTTC.

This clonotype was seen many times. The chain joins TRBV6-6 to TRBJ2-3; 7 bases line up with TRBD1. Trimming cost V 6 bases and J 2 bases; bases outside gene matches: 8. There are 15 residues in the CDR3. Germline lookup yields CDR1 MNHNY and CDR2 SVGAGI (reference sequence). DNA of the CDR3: TGTGCCAGCAGACGCACAGGGGAAGACACAGATACGCAGTATTTT. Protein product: CASRRTGEDTDTQYF.

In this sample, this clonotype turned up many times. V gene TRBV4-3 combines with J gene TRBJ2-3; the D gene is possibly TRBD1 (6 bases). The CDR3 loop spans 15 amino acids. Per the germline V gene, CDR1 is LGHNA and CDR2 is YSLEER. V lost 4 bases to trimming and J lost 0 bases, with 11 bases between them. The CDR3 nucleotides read TGCGCCAGCAGCCGATACAGGGCTAGCACAGATACGCAGTATTTT. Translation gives CASSRYRASTDTQYF.

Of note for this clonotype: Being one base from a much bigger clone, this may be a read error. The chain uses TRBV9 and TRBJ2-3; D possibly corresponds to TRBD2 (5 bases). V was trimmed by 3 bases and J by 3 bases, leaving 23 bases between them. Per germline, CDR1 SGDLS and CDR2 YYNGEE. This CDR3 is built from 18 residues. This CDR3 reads CASSARPVGLPGTDTQYF. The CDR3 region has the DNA TGTGCCAGCAGCGCCAGGCCCGTTGGACTCCCGGGGACAGATACGCAGTATTTT.